Following are 23 T cell receptor beta chains from one sample sequenced in a study of blood T cells in healthy people across ages. With a J-beta primer mix and a sample-barcoded 5' primer, a second PCR ran 7 to 11 cycles. Via MiXCR, TCRdb re-called the 5' RACE reads, giving one row per CDR3 protein. The sample has 800,000 to 950,000 distinct CDR3 sequences; about 44% are singletons. Sequencing input: blood. All receptors derive from a man under 40 in good health.

The gene calls are TRBV7-9 and TRBJ2-5, with D maybe TRBD2 (6 bases). Germline V gene lookup returns CDR1 SEHNR and CDR2 FQNEAQ (reference sequence). The CDR3 is 13 residues long. Trimming stripped 8 bases from V and 11 bases from J, with 21 bases between. The CDR3 sequence is CASGGPGVNEQYF. The CDR3 region has the DNA TGTGCCAGCGGAGGGCCCGGGGTCAATGAGCAGTACTTC.

The chain joins TRBV4-1 to TRBJ2-3; 9 nucleotides align to TRBD2. Germline-derived CDR1 and CDR2 are MGHRA and YSYEKL. Trimming at V came to 8 bases and at J to 4 bases, leaving 13 bases not matched to a gene. The length of the CDR3 is 16 residues. The CDR3 sequence is CASGGPAGGRPDTQYF. In DNA, the CDR3 is TGCGCCAGCGGGGGCCCGGCGGGGGGGCGGCCAGATACGCAGTATTTT.

Only a few counts were recorded for this clonotype. The chain uses TRBV29-1 and TRBJ2-7; TRBD2 matches 7 bases. Germline V gene sequence: CDR1 SQVTM, CDR2 ANQGSEA. J gave up 2 bases and V 4 bases, and 8 bases lay outside the gene matches. The CDR3 spans 14 residues. The CDR3 region has the DNA TGCAGCGTTGGGTATGACGGGGGGACCTACGAGCAGTACTTC. The encoded protein is CSVGYDGGTYEQYF.

In its sample, this clonotype was seen a few times. A much bigger clone sits one base away, suggesting this may be a read error. This rearrangement joins TRBV7-2 to TRBJ2-3; 7 bases match TRBD1. The length of the CDR3 is 16 residues. The V segment lost 6 bases and the J segment 1 base; nucleotides outside the gene matches: 10. Germline values: CDR1 SGHTA, CDR2 FQGNSA. CDR3 bases: TGTGCCAGCAGGCTGCAGGGGGTTTTGGGCACAGATACGCAGTATTTT. It yields the protein CASRLQGVLGTDTQYF.

Of note for this clonotype: A much larger clone sits a single nucleotide away, making a read error possible. The chain uses TRBV12-3 or TRBV12-4 and TRBJ2-4, with D unclear. Trimming removed 4 bases from V and 0 bases from J, with 10 bases in between. The CDR3 runs 15 residues. CDR3 loop: CASSSRRLAKNIQYF. In nucleotides, the CDR3 is TGTGCCAGCAGTTCCCGGCGACTAGCCAAAAACATTCAGTACTTC.

The chain has TRBV4-3 and TRBJ2-1; 8 positions agree with TRBD2. Germline V CDR1 and CDR2: LGHNA, YSLEER. V was pared by 0 bases and J by 0 bases, with 16 bases of the junction left unmatched. The CDR3 has 21 amino acids. CDR3 sequence reads: CASSQDGGGTRWTGSYNEQFF. In DNA form, the CDR3 reads TGCGCCAGCAGCCAAGATGGAGGAGGGACTAGGTGGACGGGCTCCTACAATGAGCAGTTCTTC.

This clonotype was observed a few times. CDR3 protein: CASSLISGVGYTF. As DNA, the CDR3 is TGTGCCAGCAGTTTAATTTCCGGAGTAGGCTACACCTTC. The chain carries TRBV12-3 or TRBV12-4 and TRBJ1-2; D not resolved. This CDR3 contains 13 residues. V lost 2 bases and J lost 8, with 12 bases in between.

About this clonotype: One end of the junction does not line up with germline, which may come from a read error. The rearrangement uses TRBV7-2 and TRBJ1-4, with D possibly matching TRBD1 (5 bases). CDR1 is SGHTA and CDR2 is FQGNSA in the germline V gene. This CDR3 is built from 15 residues. The CDR3 here is CASSLNSGGNEKLFF. CDR3 sequence (DNA): TGTGCCAGCAGCCTTAATTCGGGGGGTAATGAGAAACTGTTTTTT.

The chain carries TRBV5-1 and TRBJ2-7; TRBD1 agrees at 9 bases. CDR3 length equals 14 residues. V trimming: 3 bases; J trimming: 5 bases; junction bases outside the gene matches: 6. CDR1 and CDR2 from the germline V gene are SGHRS and YFSETQ. This chain's CDR3 is CASSSGTGSDEQYF. The CDR3 DNA is TGCGCCAGCAGCTCCGGGACAGGGTCCGACGAGCAGTACTTC.

This rearrangement joins TRBV10-3 to TRBJ2-3; D possibly matches TRBD1 or TRBD2 (5 bases each). Trimming left V 8 bases short and J 6 bases short, with 21 bases between. The CDR3 loop spans 15 amino acids. Germline V gene data show CDR1 as ENHRY and CDR2 as SYGVKD. This CDR3 is CAIGAGTFLGDTQYF. The DNA of the CDR3 is TGTGCCATCGGGGCCGGGACCTTTCTGGGGGATACGCAGTATTTT.

There are a few counts of this clonotype. The J gene is TRBJ2-3, the V gene TRBV4-2; TRBD2 aligns across 8 bases. The V and J ends lost 0 bases and 6 bases, in that order; junction bases with no gene match: 8. Per germline, CDR1 LGHNA and CDR2 YNFKEQ. This CDR3 is 16 amino acids long. This chain's CDR3 is CASSQDWRGARDTQYF. For the CDR3, the DNA is TGTGCCAGCAGCCAAGATTGGCGGGGGGCTAGGGATACGCAGTATTTT.

This rearrangement joins TRBV7-2 to TRBJ1-5; D is undetermined. Germline CDR1 is SGHTA and CDR2 is FQGNSA. V gave up 1 base and J gave up 1 base, with 11 bases separating them. CDR3 length equals 16 residues. The CDR3 loop is CASSLVGGESNQPQHF. The CDR3, as DNA: TGTGCCAGCAGCTTAGTGGGCGGGGAAAGCAATCAGCCCCAGCATTTT.

The rearrangement links TRBV4-1 to TRBJ2-7, with 8 bases that match TRBD1. The CDR3 has 16 amino acids. V lost 5 bases and J lost 1; bases outside the gene matches: 10. The V gene's germline CDR1 is MGHRA and CDR2 YSYEKL. CDR3 DNA sequence: TGCGCCAGCAGCACTAGCCCCGGACAGGGATCCTACGAGCAGTACTTC. Protein product: CASSTSPGQGSYEQYF.

This clonotype has just a few counts. This sequence joins TRBV4-1 and TRBJ2-3; D gene ambiguous. The CDR3 sequence is 16 residues long. Germline-derived CDR1 and CDR2 are MGHRA and YSYEKL. Trimming stripped 3 bases from V and 1 base from J, with 14 bases between. CDR3: CASSQSSEYGTDTQYF. CDR3 coding DNA: TGCGCCAGCAGCCAGTCCTCTGAGTACGGCACAGATACGCAGTATTTT.

This clonotype turned up a few times. The V call is TRBV29-1, the J call TRBJ2-7; D is unresolved. V lost 3 bases, J lost 4 bases, and 7 bases lay in between. Germline CDR1 SQVTM, CDR2 ANQGSEA. This CDR3 has 11 amino acids. The CDR3: CSVDSGYEQYF. In nucleotides, the CDR3 is TGCAGCGTTGATAGTGGTTACGAGCAGTACTTC.

The genes are TRBV2 and TRBJ2-1, with a tentative D call TRBD1 (6 bases). Trimming left V 1 base short and J 8 bases short, with 15 bases between. The V gene's germline CDR1 is SNHLY and CDR2 FYNNEI. CDR3 length: 15 residues. The CDR3 nucleotides read TGTGCCAGCAGTGAAGGACAGGCTGGGGGCGATGAGCAGTTCTTC. This translates into CASSEGQAGGDEQFF.

V is TRBV5-1 and J is TRBJ2-1; 7 bases align to TRBD2. The J call is doubtful: the DNA matches TRBJ2-7 better. CDR3 length: 17 residues. The germline V gene encodes CDR1 SGHRS and CDR2 YFSETQ. CDR3 region: CASSSFSGLSSYNEQYF. CDR3 sequence (DNA): TGCGCCAGCAGCTCCTTTAGCGGGTTAAGCTCCTACAATGAGCAGTACTTC.

This chain uses TRBV28 with TRBJ1-2; the D gene is possibly TRBD1 (5 bases). The V gene's germline CDR1 is MDHEN and CDR2 SYDVKM. The CDR3 totals 14 residues. V gave up 2 bases and J gave up 2 bases, with 9 bases separating them. CDR3 sequence: CASSLRGRNYGYTF. CDR3 DNA sequence: TGTGCCAGCAGTTTACGGGGACGGAACTATGGCTACACCTTC.

The J gene is TRBJ2-3, the V gene TRBV7-2, with 11 positions matching TRBD2. Germline CDR1 is SGHTA and CDR2 is FQGNSA. This CDR3 contains 18 residues. The junction had 10 bases not matched to a gene; V was cut back by 2 bases and J by 3 bases. The CDR3 DNA reads TGTGCCAGCAGCTTAAGCCTAGCGGGGGGCCCGTCGACAGATACGCAGTATTTT. Amino acids: CASSLSLAGGPSTDTQYF.

Ten or more counts support this clonotype. The chain employs TRBV29-1 and TRBJ2-1; 9 bases are a match to TRBD2. Unmatched junction bases numbered 7, after V lost 7 bases and J lost 3 bases. CDR3 size: 14 residues. Per the germline V gene, CDR1 is SQVTM and CDR2 is ANQGSEA. The CDR3 DNA reads TGCAGCGCTCCTTCAGCGGGGGGCTACAATGAGCAGTTCTTC. Translation: CSAPSAGGYNEQFF.

This clonotype has just one count. The chain uses TRBV30 and TRBJ1-5; no firm D call. Germline V gene sequence: CDR1 GTSNPN, CDR2 SVGIG (reference sequence). The length of the CDR3 is 12 residues. Trimming took 5 bases from V and 8 from J, leaving 13 bases between them. CDR3 region: CAWGDFKEPQHF. The DNA of the CDR3 is TGTGCCTGGGGTGACTTCAAGGAGCCCCAGCATTTT.

This clonotype came up many times. With a much larger clone just one base away, this may be a read error. This chain links TRBV6-1 with TRBJ1-2, with D possibly being TRBD1 (6 bases). Germline CDR1 and CDR2: MNHNS and SASEGT. Trimming removed 8 bases at V and 2 bases at J, with 9 bases between. The CDR3 extends over 12 amino acids. The CDR3 loop reads CASGQGNYGYTF. The CDR3 DNA sequence: TGTGCCAGCGGTCAGGGGAACTATGGCTACACCTTC.

V gene TRBV7-8 combines with J gene TRBJ2-3, with 9 bases that match TRBD2. After removal of 2 bases from V and 6 bases from J, the junction contained 12 bases not matched to a gene. Germline V lookup: CDR1 SGHVS, CDR2 FQNEAQ. The CDR3 runs 17 residues. For the CDR3, the DNA is TGTGCCAGCAGCTTATTCTGGGCGGGGGGGCGCTTGGATACGCAGTATTTT. Encoded protein: CASSLFWAGGRLDTQYF.